The present T cell receptor (beta chain) was sequenced within a study of Graves' ophthalmopathy and Graves' hyperthyroidism. Ophthalmopathy cases showed moderate-to-severe activity, scoring CAS ≥3 and NOSPECS ≥4, with duration under 3 months. Amplification of TCR beta CDR3 regions used RNA transcripts. HTBI-primed first-round RT-PCR preceded second-round multiplex PCR. Each CDR3 protein is one row after TCRdb ran MiXCR on the multiplex PCR reads. The sample has around 400,000 distinct CDR3 sequences, about 16% seen once. This clonotype was counted once. Its antigen is not identified. Findings and caveats of the study: The blood repertoire also included most expanded thyroid clonotypes above 0.001 frequency.

V lost 5 bases and J lost 4; bases outside the gene matches: 3. This CDR3 comprises 12 residues. The germline V gene encodes CDR1 SQVTM and CDR2 ANQGSEA. The V call is TRBV29-1, the J call TRBJ1-1; 8 nucleotides align to TRBD1. The sequenced sample was peripheral blood. This clonotype was obtained from a woman aged 18-30 years with Graves' ophthalmopathy. The CDR3 region is CSVLQGGTEAFF. CDR3 nucleotide sequence: TGCAGCGTTTTACAGGGGGGCACTGAAGCTTTCTTT.